This entry lists 10 T cell receptor beta chains sequenced from one sample in a study of T-cell reconstitution after alpha-beta-depleted transplantation in children. As it was prepared, the TCRbeta library received unique molecular identifiers. TCRdb analysed the PCR reads with MiXCR anew, one entry per CDR3 protein. The sample lists 190,000 or so distinct CDR3 sequences; approximately 6.8% were seen once. The sequences come from PBMCs from the stem cell graft donor, collected from the stem cell graft. All receptors derive from a human donor who donated a stem cell graft to a child with Wiskott-Aldrich syndrome.

This clonotype was observed many times. V and J are TRBV6-2 or TRBV6-3 and TRBJ2-5; D is perhaps TRBD2 (6 bases). Germline loops: CDR1 MNHEY, CDR2 SVGEGT. The CDR3 runs 15 residues. The V end was cut by 4 bases, the J end by 2 bases, with 14 bases between. Written as DNA, the CDR3 is TGTGCCAGCAGTTCTCGGGGGACCTCTCAAGAGACCCAGTACTTC. It codes for CASSSRGTSQETQYF.

This clonotype showed up many times. This chain uses TRBV18 with TRBJ2-5, with 8 bases identical to TRBD2. Germline V CDR1 and CDR2: KGHSH, LQKENI. The CDR3 totals 15 residues. V shed 3 bases, J shed 0 bases, and the junction held 3 bases outside the gene matches. The CDR3 loop reads CASSPSGVYQETQYF. The CDR3 DNA is TGTGCCAGCTCACCTAGCGGGGTGTACCAAGAGACCCAGTACTTC.

In its sample, this clonotype was seen a few times. The V gene is TRBV5-1, the J gene TRBJ2-3; 8 bases match TRBD1. J was trimmed by 1 base and V by 4 bases; bases with no gene match: 5. This CDR3 spans 15 amino acids. Per the germline V gene, CDR1 is SGHRS and CDR2 is YFSETQ. CDR3 nucleotide sequence: TGCGCCAGCAGCCTGATGACAGGGGGCACAGATACGCAGTATTTT. Its protein product is CASSLMTGGTDTQYF. The variable domain in full, with the rest retrieved from reference TRBV5-1 and TRBJ2-3, is KAGVTQTPRYLIKTRGQQVTLSCSPISGHRSVSWYQQTPGQGLQFLFEYFSETQRNKGNFPGRFSGRQFSNSRSEMNVSTLELGDSALYLCASSLMTGGTDTQYFGPGTRLTVL.

In this sample, this clonotype turned up many times. The gene calls are TRBV5-1 and TRBJ1-1; no definite D call. Germline lookup yields CDR1 SGHRS and CDR2 YFSETQ. Deletions cut 4 bases from V and 0 bases from J, with 16 bases between. CDR3 length: 16 amino acids. The CDR3 here is CASSLDLSLMNTEAFF. CDR3 DNA sequence: TGCGCCAGCAGCCTCGACTTGTCCCTCATGAACACTGAAGCTTTCTTT.

This clonotype has ten or more counts. V gene TRBV4-2 combines with J gene TRBJ2-7; D remains unclear. This CDR3 comprises 14 residues. V gave up 0 bases and J gave up 2 bases, with 8 bases separating them. The germline V gene encodes CDR1 LGHNA and CDR2 YNFKEQ. CDR3 sequence (DNA): TGTGCCAGCAGCCAAGATAGACACACCTACGAGCAGTACTTC. The encoded protein is CASSQDRHTYEQYF.

The genes are TRBV28 and TRBJ2-7; the D gene is possibly TRBD1 (6 bases). Trimming cost V 6 bases and J 0 bases, with 9 bases left between them. The CDR3 length is 13 residues. Per germline, CDR1 MDHEN and CDR2 SYDVKM. The CDR3 sequence: CASRRTASYEQYF. The DNA for the CDR3 is TGTGCCAGCAGACGGACAGCCTCCTACGAGCAGTACTTC.

At least ten counts were recorded for this clonotype. The CDR3 loop reads CASSVSLGLGDNEQFF. CDR3 nucleotide sequence: TGTGCCAGCAGTGTAAGTCTGGGGTTAGGAGACAATGAGCAGTTCTTC. The chain joins TRBV25-1 to TRBJ2-1, with D unclear. Germline V lookup: CDR1 MGHDK, CDR2 SYGVNS. V dropped 4 bases and J dropped 5 bases, with 18 bases sitting between them. The CDR3 is made up of 16 amino acids. Variable domain in full (rest from reference TRBV25-1 and TRBJ2-1): EADIYQTPRYLVIGTGKKITLECSQTMGHDKMYWYQQDPGMELHLIHYSYGVNSTEKGDLSSESTVSRIRTEHFPLTLESARPSHTSQYLCASSVSLGLGDNEQFFGPGTRLTVL.

This clonotype was picked up many times. CDR3 DNA sequence: TGTGCCAGCAGTCCTCCGACTAGCGGGCGATCCACAGATACGCAGTATTTT. This encodes CASSPPTSGRSTDTQYF. The rearrangement uses TRBV12-3 or TRBV12-4 and TRBJ2-3; TRBD2 matches 10 bases. This CDR3 contains 17 residues. Trimming removed 5 bases from V and 2 bases from J; junction bases left unmatched: 10.

This clonotype was found many times. The V gene is TRBV20-1, the J gene TRBJ2-3; no firm D call. V gave up 6 bases and J gave up 2 bases, with 18 bases separating them. The CDR3 covers 15 residues. From germline, CDR1 is DFQATT and CDR2 SNEGSKA (reference sequence). This chain's CDR3 is CSAPPGVSATDTQYF. Written as DNA, the CDR3 is TGCAGTGCCCCGCCCGGTGTGTCGGCCACAGATACGCAGTATTTT.

This clonotype occurred a few times. This sequence joins TRBV7-9 and TRBJ1-2; D gene uncertain. V was cut by 1 base and J by 0 bases, with 9 bases left in between. The germline CDR1 and CDR2 sequences are SEHNR and FQNEAQ (reference sequence). CDR3 length equals 15 residues. CDR3 sequence reads: CASSLERGSNYGYTF. CDR3 nucleotides: TGTGCCAGCAGCTTAGAGCGGGGATCTAACTATGGCTACACCTTC.